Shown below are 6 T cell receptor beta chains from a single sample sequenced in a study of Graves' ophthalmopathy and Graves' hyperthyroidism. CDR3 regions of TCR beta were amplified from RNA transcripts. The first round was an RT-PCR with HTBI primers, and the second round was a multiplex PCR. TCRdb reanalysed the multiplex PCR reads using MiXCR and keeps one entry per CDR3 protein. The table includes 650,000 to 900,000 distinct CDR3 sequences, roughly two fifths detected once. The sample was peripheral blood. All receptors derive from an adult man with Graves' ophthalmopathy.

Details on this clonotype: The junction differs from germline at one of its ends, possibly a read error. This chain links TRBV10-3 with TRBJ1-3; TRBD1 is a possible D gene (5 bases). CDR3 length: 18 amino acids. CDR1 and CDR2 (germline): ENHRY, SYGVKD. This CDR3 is CASSEPAAGGASGNTIYF. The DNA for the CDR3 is TGTGCCAGCAGTGAGCCCGCGGCGGGGGGAGCCTCTGGAAACACCATATATTTT.

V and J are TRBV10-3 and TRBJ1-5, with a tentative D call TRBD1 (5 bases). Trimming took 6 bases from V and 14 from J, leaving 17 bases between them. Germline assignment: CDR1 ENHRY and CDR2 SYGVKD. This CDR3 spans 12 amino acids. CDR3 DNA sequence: TGTGCCATCAGGACGGCGGGGCGGAACGAGCATTTT. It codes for CAIRTAGRNEHF.

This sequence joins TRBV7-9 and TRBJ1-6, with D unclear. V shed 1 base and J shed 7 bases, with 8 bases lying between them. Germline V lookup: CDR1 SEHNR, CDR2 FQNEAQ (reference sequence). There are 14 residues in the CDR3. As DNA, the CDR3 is TGTGCCAGCAGCTTAGAGCTGGGGAATTCACCCCTCCACTTT. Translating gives CASSLELGNSPLHF.

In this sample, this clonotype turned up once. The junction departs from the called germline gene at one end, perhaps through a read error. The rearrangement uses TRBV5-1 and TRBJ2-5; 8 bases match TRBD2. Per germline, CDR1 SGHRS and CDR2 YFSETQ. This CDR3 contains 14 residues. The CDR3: CASTGAGARETQYF. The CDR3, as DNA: TGTGCGAGCACCGGAGCGGGGGCGCGAGAGACCCAGTACTTC.

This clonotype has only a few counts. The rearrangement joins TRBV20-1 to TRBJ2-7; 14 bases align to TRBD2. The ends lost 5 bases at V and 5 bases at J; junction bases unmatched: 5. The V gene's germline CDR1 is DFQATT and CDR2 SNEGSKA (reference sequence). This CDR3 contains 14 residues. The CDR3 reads CSAVTSGRGNEQYF. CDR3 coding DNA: TGCAGTGCTGTGACTAGCGGGAGGGGCAACGAGCAGTACTTC.

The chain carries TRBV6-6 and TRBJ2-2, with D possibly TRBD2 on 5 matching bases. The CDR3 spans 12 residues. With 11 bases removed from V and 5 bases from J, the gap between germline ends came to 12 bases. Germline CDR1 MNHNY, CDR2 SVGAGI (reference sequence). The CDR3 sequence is CAASRRTGELFF. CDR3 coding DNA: TGTGCCGCATCACGGAGGACCGGGGAGCTGTTTTTT.